This is a list of T cell receptor beta chains from one sample in a study of blood T cell repertoires in COVID-19. The data were produced by immunoSEQ multiplex PCR, yet TCRdb's version contains in-frame clones alone and is incomplete. The sample lists around 140,000 clones, around 89% occurring once. The source material was peripheral blood. These receptor sequences come from a man between 50 and 59 years old with active or convalescent COVID-19. The CDR3 runs from the conserved cysteine through the conserved F or W. D genes are given only for firm matches. The size entry is marked missing in some rows and otherwise reads once, few, many or a size class.

d_gene | j_gene | v_gene | abundance | CDR3aa | CDR3nt
NA | TRBJ1-4 | TRBV19 | NA | CASSSREAEKLFF | TGTGCCAGTAGTTCCAGGGAGGCTGAAAAACTGTTTTTT
TRBD1 | TRBJ2-5 | TRBV2 | NA | CASSPDRGRETQYF | TGTGCCAGCAGTCCCGACAGGGGGAGGGAGACCCAGTACTTC
TRBD2 | TRBJ2-1 | TRBV25-1 | NA | CASSGLAGVWNEQFF | TGTGCCAGCTCCGGACTAGCGGGAGTGTGGAATGAGCAGTTCTTC
TRBD1 | TRBJ1-2 | TRBV6-5 | NA | CASSYRTGGNYGYTF | TGTGCCTCGTCCTATCGCACAGGGGGAAACTATGGCTACACCTTC
NA | TRBJ1-1 | TRBV4-1 | NA | CASRQDGFRGENTEAFF | TGCGCCAGCAGGCAAGACGGATTCAGGGGTGAGAACACTGAAGCTTTCTTT
NA | TRBJ1-2 | TRBV5-1 | NA | CASSLDSMSYGYTF | TGCGCCAGCAGCTTGGATTCTATGTCCTATGGCTACACCTTC
NA | TRBJ1-2 | TRBV24-1 | NA | CATEGLYGYTF | TGTGCCACCGAGGGTCTCTATGGCTACACCTTC
TRBD2 | TRBJ2-3 | TRBV3-1/TRBV3-2 | NA | CASSRTSGADTQYF | TGTGCCAGCAGCCGGACTAGCGGGGCAGATACGCAGTATTTT
TRBD2 | TRBJ2-5 | TRBV19 | NA | CASSTAGGPETQYF | TGTGCCAGTAGTACAGCGGGAGGGCCGGAGACCCAGTACTTC
NA | TRBJ2-5 | TRBV12-3/TRBV12-4 | NA | CASSFPGETQYF | TGTGCCAGCAGTTTTCCGGGGGAGACCCAGTACTTC
TRBD1 | TRBJ1-3 | TRBV10-3 | NA | CAIIGPGTGTGNTIYF | TGTGCCATCATAGGTCCCGGGACAGGGACTGGAAACACCATATATTTT
NA | TRBJ1-1 | TRBV18 | NA | CASSPPRGNTEAFF | TGTGCCAGCTCACCACCACGCGGGAACACTGAAGCTTTCTTT
NA | TRBJ1-4 | TRBV6-4 | NA | CARPTGNLFF | TGTGCCAGACCCACCGGGAACTTGTTTTTT
NA | TRBJ2-1 | TRBV6-6 | NA | CASSRNTREQFF | TGTGCCAGCAGCCGTAATACGAGGGAGCAGTTCTTC
NA | TRBJ1-2 | TRBV5-1 | NA | CASSQDSIYGYTF | TGCGCCAGCAGCCAGGACAGCATCTATGGCTACACCTTC
TRBD1 | TRBJ1-2 | TRBV5-1 | NA | CASSLETGAPHGYTF | TGCGCCAGCAGCTTGGAGACAGGGGCGCCCCATGGCTACACCTTC
NA | TRBJ1-2 | TRBV7-9 | NA | CASSLLGSYNYGYTF | TGTGCCAGCAGCTTACTTGGCAGTTACAACTATGGCTACACCTTC
TRBD1 | TRBJ2-6 | TRBV18 | NA | CASSPRQGLSGANVLTF | TGTGCCAGCTCTCCGCGACAGGGGCTCTCTGGGGCCAACGTCCTGACTTTC
NA | TRBJ1-3 | TRBV10-1 | NA | CATSGSGNTIYF | TGCGCCACCTCGGGAAGTGGAAACACCATATATTTT
TRBD1 | TRBJ2-7 | TRBV4-1 | NA | CASSQARDSGSYEQYF | TGCGCCAGCAGCCAAGCTCGGGACAGCGGTTCCTACGAGCAGTACTTC
TRBD1 | TRBJ1-4 | TRBV7-9 | NA | CASSIAGGTNEKLFF | TGTGCCAGCAGCATCGCAGGGGGCACTAATGAAAAACTGTTTTTT
TRBD1 | TRBJ2-5 | TRBV18 | NA | CASSPSGGRKETQYF | TGTGCCAGCTCACCTTCAGGGGGTCGAAAAGAGACCCAGTACTTC
NA | TRBJ1-2 | TRBV24-1 | NA | CATNPMGGFNYGYTF | TGTGCCACCAACCCGATGGGGGGGTTTAACTATGGCTACACCTTC
TRBD2 | TRBJ2-1 | TRBV7-9 | NA | CASSPIVGYGGSSYNEQFF | TGTGCCAGCAGCCCCATTGTCGGCTATGGCGGGAGCTCCTACAATGAGCAGTTCTTC
TRBD1 | TRBJ1-2 | TRBV12-5 | NA | CASGAFGTVGYTF | TGTGCTAGTGGTGCATTCGGGACAGTCGGCTACACCTTC
TRBD2 | TRBJ2-2 | TRBV4-1 | NA | CASSLRLAGGTLSTGELFF | TGCGCCAGCAGCCTCAGACTAGCGGGAGGAACTTTGAGCACCGGGGAGCTGTTTTTT
TRBD2 | TRBJ2-7 | TRBV28 | NA | CASSLLAGGSYEQYF | TGTGCCAGCAGTTTATTAGCGGGAGGATCCTACGAGCAGTACTTC
TRBD1 | TRBJ1-2 | TRBV6-1 | NA | CASSEMTGPNYGYTF | TGTGCCAGCAGTGAAATGACAGGGCCTAACTATGGCTACACCTTC
NA | TRBJ1-1 | TRBV5-6 | NA | CASSPTGSRSNTEAFF | TGTGCCAGCAGCCCCACCGGGTCGCGGTCGAACACTGAAGCTTTCTTT
TRBD1 | TRBJ2-6 | TRBV5-5 | NA | CASSRTGGPGANVLTF | TGTGCCAGCAGCAGGACAGGGGGTCCTGGGGCCAACGTCCTGACTTTC
NA | TRBJ1-1 | TRBV18 | NA | CASSPLSQGGAFF | TGTGCCAGCTCACCACTCTCACAGGGCGGGGCTTTCTTT
NA | TRBJ1-5 | TRBV7-2 | NA | CASSSDRSNQPQHF | TGTGCCAGCAGCTCAGACAGAAGCAATCAGCCCCAGCATTTT
NA | TRBJ2-6 | TRBV6-1 | NA | CASSDIGLGLGANVLTF | TGTGCCAGCAGTGACATCGGACTGGGATTGGGGGCCAACGTCCTGACTTTC
TRBD2 | TRBJ2-1 | TRBV9 | NA | CASSGAGVSYNEQFF | TGTGCCAGCAGCGGGGCGGGAGTGTCCTACAATGAGCAGTTCTTC
NA | TRBJ2-3 | TRBV11-3 | once | CASSLVRGRADTQYF | TGTGCCAGCAGCTTAGTTAGGGGGAGGGCAGATACGCAGTATTTT
TRBD1 | TRBJ2-7 | TRBV27 | once | CATGDRGLVEQYF | TGTGCCACCGGGGACAGGGGGCTCGTCGAGCAGTACTTC
NA | TRBJ2-2 | TRBV19 | NA | CASDRGSWAGELFF | TGTGCCAGCGACCGCGGGTCGTGGGCCGGGGAGCTGTTTTTT
NA | TRBJ2-7 | TRBV7-8 | NA | CASSLTGPPYEQYF | TGTGCCAGCAGCTTAACGGGTCCACCTTACGAGCAGTACTTC
NA | TRBJ2-7 | TRBV5-1 | once | CASSLTASDTYEQYF | TGCGCCAGCAGCTTGACAGCTAGCGATACCTACGAGCAGTACTTC
NA | TRBJ2-1 | TRBV24-1 | NA | CATSDPAAGRENEQFF | TGTGCCACCAGTGATCCCGCGGCTGGCAGGGAAAATGAGCAGTTCTTC
TRBD1 | TRBJ1-4 | TRBV19 | NA | CASSIMDRSGKLFF | TGTGCCAGTAGTATCATGGACAGGTCCGGAAAACTGTTTTTT
TRBD1 | TRBJ2-5 | TRBV7-2 | NA | CASSSQTGPGETQYF | TGTGCCAGCAGCTCTCAGACAGGGCCGGGGGAGACCCAGTACTTC
NA | TRBJ2-7 | TRBV6-2/TRBV6-3 | NA | CASSYPTGGLGEQYF | TGTGCCAGCAGTTACCCCACCGGAGGCCTCGGCGAGCAGTACTTC
TRBD2 | TRBJ2-3 | TRBV30 | NA | CAWNSGGVIDTQYF | TGTGCCTGGAATAGCGGGGGGGTAATAGATACGCAGTATTTT
NA | TRBJ1-2 | TRBV10-3 | NA | CAISESSGNYGYTF | TGTGCCATCAGTGAGTCGTCGGGGAATTATGGCTACACCTTC
NA | TRBJ1-2 | TRBV11-1 | NA | CASRVIAGYTF | TGTGCCAGCAGGGTAATAGCTGGCTACACCTTC
TRBD2 | TRBJ2-7 | TRBV5-4 | few | CASSLTGGPQEQYF | TGTGCCAGCAGCTTGACGGGAGGGCCGCAGGAGCAGTACTTC
TRBD1 | TRBJ2-7 | TRBV4-3 | NA | CASSQESTGQGFYEQYF | TGCGCCAGCAGCCAAGAGTCTACAGGACAGGGGTTCTACGAGCAGTACTTC
NA | TRBJ2-7 | TRBV9 | NA | CASSGGGTVGYEQYF | TGTGCCAGCAGCGGAGGGGGGACAGTGGGCTACGAGCAGTACTTC
TRBD1 | TRBJ2-5 | TRBV5-1 | NA | CASSTGTVGETQYF | TGCGCCAGCAGCACCGGGACAGTCGGCGAGACCCAGTACTTC
NA | TRBJ2-3 | TRBV18 | NA | CASSTETGLSTDTQYF | TGTGCCAGCTCAACCGAGACAGGACTTAGCACAGATACGCAGTATTTT
TRBD2 | TRBJ2-7 | TRBV5-1 | NA | CASSIKAGAYEQYF | TGCGCCAGCAGCATTAAAGCGGGAGCCTACGAGCAGTACTTC
NA | TRBJ1-1 | TRBV19 | once | CASSTQMNTEAFF | TGTGCCAGTAGTACTCAGATGAACACTGAAGCTTTCTTT
TRBD1 | TRBJ1-6 | TRBV3-1/TRBV3-2 | NA | CASSHAFRGQGTGNDSPLHF | TGTGCCAGCAGCCACGCGTTTAGGGGCCAAGGGACAGGGAACGATTCACCCCTCCACTTT
NA | TRBJ1-1 | TRBV12-3/TRBV12-4 | NA | CASSDRNTEAFF | TGTGCCAGCAGTGACAGAAACACTGAAGCTTTCTTT
TRBD1 | TRBJ2-3 | TRBV11-2 | NA | CASSSGGQGGTDTQYF | TGTGCCAGCAGCTCGGGGGGACAGGGTGGAACAGATACGCAGTATTTT
NA | TRBJ1-2 | TRBV18 | NA | CASSPPITGSYGYTF | TGTGCCAGCTCACCACCAATCACAGGGAGCTATGGCTACACCTTC
TRBD2 | TRBJ2-5 | TRBV5-1 | NA | CASSLSPLAGVGETQYF | TGCGCCAGCAGCTTGAGCCCACTAGCGGGAGTAGGCGAGACCCAGTACTTC
TRBD1 | TRBJ1-2 | TRBV19 | NA | CASKTGTGSIYGYTF | TGTGCCAGTAAGACCGGGACAGGGAGTATCTATGGCTACACCTTC
NA | TRBJ2-1 | TRBV5-8 | NA | CASSRVLSSYNEQFF | TGTGCCAGCAGCCGGGTACTAAGCTCCTACAATGAGCAGTTCTTC